Included here is one T cell receptor beta chain sequence, with context. This sample stems from a study of blood T cell repertoires in COVID-19. Study summary: Collection of acute and convalescent COVID-19 samples took place in the United States, Italy and Spain.

Original analysis: Cell counts per sample came from amplifying reference gene primers. Generated by immunoSEQ multiplex PCR, the TCRdb table keeps only in-frame clones and is missing some. The DNA gave D and trimming, while V, J and clone size come from that table. The table records roughly 260,000 clones, roughly four fifths of them present only once. The CDR3 length is 14 residues. The germline gives CDR1 GTSNPN, CDR2 SVGIG (reference sequence). Trimming at V came to 3 bases and at J to 5 bases, leaving 8 bases not matched to a gene. The V call is TRBV30, the J call TRBJ2-5, with TRBD1 matching over 8 bases. What was sequenced was peripheral blood. This TCR derives from a woman aged 70-85 years with acute or convalescent COVID-19. The CDR3 reads CAWSETGGGETQYF. In DNA form, the CDR3 reads TGTGCCTGGAGCGAAACAGGGGGAGGCGAGACCCAGTACTTC.